This T cell receptor beta chain was profiled in a study of beta chain features in type 1 diabetes. Study-level results: cDNA-based sequencing might over-represent cells highly expressing TCR. Any HLA-type effect on TCRB rearrangement remained unresolved here. Patients with Type 1 diabetes showed moderately but significantly shorter TCRB CDR3s in all four CD4+ subsets.

Populations obtained by sorting all exceeded 95% purity. With regard to this clone: Its antigen is not identified.

Germline V gene data show CDR1 as SGDLS and CDR2 as YYNGEE. V was pared by 0 bases and J by 5 bases, with 6 bases between. This CDR3 region has 13 residues. The whole isolated RNA underwent reverse transcription, so sequencing captured expressed TCRB transcripts. Method: immunoSEQ multiplex PCR; TCRdb's copy keeps in-frame clones and lacks some. The table shows approximately 160,000 clones, with 10% occurring only once. The sample taken for sequencing was central memory CD4+ T cells from blood. This clonotype originated in a young man with type 1 diabetes. V is TRBV9 and J is TRBJ2-1, with no clear D. CDR3 bases: TGTGCCAGCAGCGTAGCTACTAACAATGAGCAGTTCTTC. Translated: CASSVATNNEQFF. The variable domain in full, with the rest retrieved from reference TRBV9 and TRBJ2-1, is DSGVTQTPKHLITATGQRVTLRCSPRSGDLSVYWYQQSLDQGLQFLIQYYNGEERAKGNILERFSAQQFPDLHSELNLSSLELGDSALYFCASSVATNNEQFFGPGTRLTVL.